Below are 29 T cell receptor beta chains sequenced from a single sample in a study of early T cells in non-severe SARS-CoV-2 infection. TCRdb reanalysed the 5' RACE reads using MiXCR and keeps one entry per CDR3 protein. The sample has 70,000 to 95,000 distinct CDR3 sequences, more than 13% seen once. The sample was whole blood. The receptors come from an adult who was a healthcare worker with PCR-confirmed SARS-CoV-2 infection or an uninfected control (not recorded which).

This clonotype was observed at least ten times. CDR3 nucleotides: TGTGCCAGCTTGTCAGGGGATAATTCACCCCTCCACTTT. Translation gives CASLSGDNSPLHF. The chain employs TRBV2 and TRBJ1-6; tentatively, D is TRBD1 (6 bases). The CDR3 loop spans 13 amino acids. Germline assignment: CDR1 SNHLY and CDR2 FYNNEI. V lost 8 bases and J lost 5, with 10 bases in between.

This clonotype occurred a few times. The J gene is TRBJ2-7, the V gene TRBV5-4, with D perhaps being TRBD1 or TRBD2 (5 bases each). The germline V gene has CDR1 SGHNT and CDR2 YYREEE (reference sequence). Trimming shortened V by 4 bases and J by 3 bases, and 17 bases separated the two germline ends. The CDR3 length is 15 residues. The CDR3 DNA reads TGTGCCAGCAGCCCTGGACTGCAGGGCTACTACGAGCAGTACTTC. This sequence encodes CASSPGLQGYYEQYF. The whole variable domain, remainder taken from reference TRBV5-4 and TRBJ2-7, is ETGVTQSPTHLIKTRGQQVTLRCSSQSGHNTVSWYQQALGQGPQFIFQYYREEENGRGNFPPRFSGLQFPNYSSELNVNALELDDSALYLCASSPGLQGYYEQYFGPGTRLTVT.

This clonotype was seen many times. This chain joins TRBV6-2 or TRBV6-3 and TRBJ2-1; 8 bases are a match to TRBD2. Germline CDR1 reads MNHEY; CDR2 reads SVGEGT. This CDR3 contains 15 residues. V trimming: 7 bases; J trimming: 8 bases; junction bases outside the gene matches: 13. CDR3 residues: CASIPGTRTIDEQFF. CDR3 bases: TGTGCCAGCATCCCCGGGACTAGAACTATAGATGAGCAGTTCTTC.

The gene calls are TRBV3-1 and TRBJ2-5; possibly TRBD1 or TRBD2 for D (5 bases each). Trimming cost V 2 bases and J 5 bases, with 12 bases left between them. This CDR3 spans 14 amino acids. Looked up from germline, CDR1 is LGHDT and CDR2 is YNNKEL (reference sequence). CDR3 nucleotide sequence: TGTGCCAGCAGCCAAAGGCCCAGGGAGGAGACCCAGTACTTC. This translates into CASSQRPREETQYF.

In its sample, this clonotype was seen many times. This chain uses TRBV25-1 with TRBJ1-2; unclear D gene. Germline V CDR1 and CDR2: MGHDK, SYGVNS. Between the trimmed V and J ends, which lost 5 bases and 4 bases, there was a span of 11 bases. The CDR3 covers 13 residues. The CDR3 spells CASSRAGGYGYTF. The CDR3 nucleotides are TGTGCCAGCAGTCGTGCAGGCGGCTATGGCTACACCTTC.

Sample share makes this clonotype medium-sized. This chain uses TRBV9 with TRBJ1-1; the D gene is possibly TRBD1 (6 bases). The CDR3 loop spans 14 amino acids. V lost 1 base and J 3 bases, leaving 10 bases between the germline ends. Germline V gene lookup returns CDR1 SGDLS and CDR2 YYNGEE. CDR3 amino acids: CASSVIRGDTEAFF. As DNA, the CDR3 is TGTGCCAGCAGCGTAATAAGGGGGGACACTGAAGCTTTCTTT.

This clonotype was observed a handful of times. The chain links TRBV29-1 to TRBJ1-1; D gene uncertain. The CDR3 extends over 13 amino acids. Germline loops: CDR1 SQVTM, CDR2 ANQGSEA. V was cut by 6 bases and J by 8 bases, with 19 bases left in between. The CDR3 sequence is CSVESSFGEEAFF. CDR3 bases: TGCAGCGTGGAATCCTCTTTTGGGGAGGAAGCTTTCTTT.

A few counts support this clonotype. This rearrangement joins TRBV20-1 to TRBJ2-7, with D possibly TRBD1 on 5 matching bases. CDR1 and CDR2 from the germline V gene are DFQATT and SNEGSKA (reference sequence). V lost 0 bases, J lost 4 bases, and 7 bases lay in between. The length of the CDR3 is 12 residues. CDR3 sequence: CSARETEYEQYF. The DNA of the CDR3 is TGCAGTGCTAGAGAGACAGAGTACGAGCAGTACTTC.

This clonotype was found a few times. The chain combines TRBV5-1 with TRBJ2-3, with TRBD1 as a possible D gene (5 bases). This CDR3 is 15 amino acids long. The V gene's germline CDR1 is SGHRS and CDR2 YFSETQ. The V gene lost 2 bases and the J gene lost 4 bases, with 14 bases spanning the gap. In nucleotides, the CDR3 is TGCGCCAGCAGCTTCGGCCTTCCAGGGCCAGATACGCAGTATTTT. The encoded protein is CASSFGLPGPDTQYF.

A few counts support this clonotype. The chain has TRBV6-4 and TRBJ2-4; 8 positions match TRBD1. CDR3 size: 14 residues. After removal of 4 bases from V and 8 bases from J, the junction contained 7 bases not matched to a gene. In germline, CDR1 is MRHNA, CDR2 SNTAGT. CDR3 residues: CASSGSGGNDIQYF. CDR3 DNA sequence: TGTGCCAGCAGTGGGTCAGGGGGCAACGACATTCAGTACTTC.

CDR3 coding DNA: TGTGCCAGCAGAGGGCGGGGTGAACCCTTCAATGAGCAGTTCTTC. It is translated as CASRGRGEPFNEQFF. The chain joins TRBV7-8 to TRBJ2-1, with D possibly matching TRBD2 (6 bases). The CDR3 has 15 residues. The V gene's germline CDR1 is SGHVS and CDR2 FQNEAQ. Trimming took off 6 bases at V and 6 bases at J, with 18 bases between the two ends.

In its sample, this clonotype was seen a few times. This rearrangement joins TRBV7-9 to TRBJ1-2; a weak D match, TRBD1 (6 bases). V lost 5 bases and J 8 bases, leaving 15 bases between the germline ends. This CDR3 comprises 13 residues. CDR1 is SEHNR and CDR2 is FQNEAQ in the germline V gene (reference sequence). The CDR3 nucleotides read TGTGCCAGCAGCATCGAGACAGGAGTGGGCTACACCTTC. The encoded protein is CASSIETGVGYTF.

V and J are TRBV14 and TRBJ2-7; 10 bases map to TRBD1. From germline, CDR1 is SGHDN and CDR2 FVKESK. Losses at the gene ends were 1 base for V and 4 bases for J; bases not matched to a gene: 7. This CDR3 comprises 16 residues. Here the CDR3 DNA reads TGTGCCAGCAGCCAAGGATCGGCGGGACAGGGGTACGAGCAGTACTTC. Its translation: CASSQGSAGQGYEQYF.

The chain links TRBV6-2 or TRBV6-3 to TRBJ1-5; no firm D call. Germline CDR1 reads MNHEY; CDR2 reads SVGEGT. The CDR3 length is 13 residues. Trimming removed 2 bases at V and 4 bases at J, with 6 bases between. The CDR3 nucleotides read TGTGCCAGCAGTTACGTCGGGAATCAGCCCCAGCATTTT. This translates into CASSYVGNQPQHF.

DNA of the CDR3: TGCAGCGTTGGCGACAGGGAGACCTATGGCTACACCTTC. Translated, it gives CSVGDRETYGYTF. The rearrangement uses TRBV29-1 and TRBJ1-2; 7 positions match TRBD1. The germline V gene has CDR1 SQVTM and CDR2 ANQGSEA. The CDR3 extends over 13 amino acids. Trimming removed 4 bases from V and 4 bases from J; junction bases left unmatched: 6.

The chain is built from TRBV5-1 and TRBJ1-1, with TRBD1 matching 9 bases. The CDR3 has 13 residues. V shed 5 bases, J shed 11 bases, and the junction held 10 bases outside the gene matches. Germline-derived CDR1 and CDR2 are SGHRS and YFSETQ. This CDR3 is CASRPTRDRAAFF. The CDR3 DNA reads as TGCGCCAGCAGGCCAACCCGGGACAGGGCTGCTTTCTTT.

The sample holds many counts of this clonotype. The chain uses TRBV30 and TRBJ2-7, with D perhaps matching TRBD1 (5 bases). The germline V gene encodes CDR1 GTSNPN and CDR2 SVGIG (reference sequence). With 5 bases removed from V and 3 bases from J, the gap between germline ends came to 8 bases. This CDR3 has 11 residues. DNA for the CDR3: TGTGCCTGGCAAGACAGCTACGAGCAGTACTTC. Its protein product is CAWQDSYEQYF.

This chain joins TRBV6-5 and TRBJ2-7, with 13 bases fitting TRBD2. Germline V lookup: CDR1 MNHEY, CDR2 SVGAGI. This CDR3 comprises 16 residues. V shed 0 bases and J 5 bases; nucleotides not matched to a gene: 4. CDR3 nucleotide sequence: TGTGCCAGCAGTTACTCGAGGACTAGCGGGGGTGACGAGCAGTACTTC. It translates to CASSYSRTSGGDEQYF.

The rearrangement links TRBV2 to TRBJ1-3; D perhaps matches TRBD1 (5 bases). The CDR3 length is 14 residues. CDR1 is SNHLY, CDR2 FYNNEI, per germline. V was clipped by 7 bases and J by 0 bases, with 10 bases between them. In DNA form, the CDR3 reads TGTGCCAGCAAGAGGGACCCCTCTGGAAACACCATATATTTT. Amino acids: CASKRDPSGNTIYF.

This clonotype was seen many times. Here the CDR3 DNA reads TGCAGCGTTGTAGACAGTACTAACTATGGCTACACCTTC. This sequence encodes CSVVDSTNYGYTF. The chain carries TRBV29-1 and TRBJ1-2; TRBD1 might be the D (5 bases). Trimming left V 4 bases short and J 0 bases short, with 9 bases between. The germline gives CDR1 SQVTM, CDR2 ANQGSEA. This CDR3 has 13 amino acids. Variable domain in full (rest from reference TRBV29-1 and TRBJ1-2): SAVISQKPSRDICQRGTSLTIQCQVDSQVTMMFWYRQQPGQSLTLIATANQGSEATYESGFVIDKFPISRPNLTFSTLTVSNMSPEDSSIYLCSVVDSTNYGYTFGSGTRLTVV.

The rearrangement uses TRBV5-6 and TRBJ2-3, with 9 bases matching TRBD2. The CDR3 is 15 residues long. The germline CDR1 and CDR2 sequences are SGHDT and YYEEEE. Trimming removed 4 bases from V and 2 bases from J; junction bases left unmatched: 5. CDR3 amino acids: CASSQTSGYTDTQYF. DNA of the CDR3: TGTGCCAGCAGCCAGACTAGCGGCTACACAGATACGCAGTATTTT.

The chain has TRBV4-1 and TRBJ2-7, with 7 bases identical to TRBD1. This CDR3 spans 15 amino acids. Germline lookup yields CDR1 MGHRA and CDR2 YSYEKL. V was clipped by 2 bases and J by 3 bases; unmatched bases: 7. CDR3 amino acids: CASSQYTGASYEQYF. The CDR3 nucleotides read TGCGCCAGCAGCCAATACACAGGGGCCAGCTACGAGCAGTACTTC.

This clonotype came up a few times. The chain carries TRBV5-6 and TRBJ2-1, with TRBD2 matching over 9 bases. The germline gives CDR1 SGHDT, CDR2 YYEEEE. The J segment lost 3 bases and the V segment lost 1 base, leaving 5 bases of the junction unmatched. The CDR3 is 16 amino acids. DNA for the CDR3: TGTGCCAGCAGCTTGAGAGTAGCGGGGGACTACAATGAGCAGTTCTTC. This encodes CASSLRVAGDYNEQFF.

This clonotype was detected a few times. The CDR3: CASSPRTGGNTEAFF. In DNA form, the CDR3 reads TGTGCCAGCTCACCACGGACGGGGGGGAATACTGAAGCTTTCTTT. The chain joins TRBV18 to TRBJ1-1, with D perhaps matching TRBD1 (5 bases). V lost 1 base, J lost 5 bases, and 14 bases lay in between. In germline, CDR1 is KGHSH, CDR2 LQKENI. The CDR3 spans 15 residues.

This clonotype was seen a few times. The rearrangement joins TRBV14 to TRBJ1-1; D is possibly TRBD1 (6 bases). Germline CDR1 is SGHDN and CDR2 is FVKESK. CDR3 length: 11 residues. V was cut by 3 bases and J by 8 bases, with 7 bases left in between. The CDR3 DNA reads as TGTGCCAGCAGCCAGAGGGGGGAAGCTTTCTTT. It yields the protein CASSQRGEAFF.

This sequence joins TRBV7-6 and TRBJ2-3; TRBD2 is a possible D gene (5 bases). CDR1 and CDR2 (germline): SGHVS, FNYEAQ. Trimming shortened V by 4 bases and J by 5 bases, and 10 bases separated the two germline ends. CDR3 length: 13 amino acids. The DNA of the CDR3 is TGTGCCAGCAGCTACGGACGGGGAGATACGCAGTATTTT. Its protein is CASSYGRGDTQYF.

This clonotype was detected a few times. The genes are TRBV18 and TRBJ1-2; D call uncertain. This CDR3 region has 13 residues. Looked up from germline, CDR1 is KGHSH and CDR2 is LQKENI. The germline V and J ends were trimmed by 3 bases and 3 bases, with 8 bases remaining between them. CDR3 sequence reads: CASSPVSDYGYTF. The CDR3 region has the DNA TGTGCCAGCTCACCGGTTTCAGACTATGGCTACACCTTC.

This clonotype was found many times. The chain combines TRBV15 with TRBJ2-3; perhaps D is TRBD1 or TRBD2 (5 bases each). The CDR3 sequence is 13 residues long. The V gene's germline CDR1 is LNHNV and CDR2 YYDKDF (reference sequence). V was clipped by 5 bases and J by 2 bases, with 8 bases between them. CDR3 bases: TGTGCCACCAGCTTCGGGGCCACAGATACGCAGTATTTT. Translating gives CATSFGATDTQYF.

Only a few counts were recorded for this clonotype. The chain carries TRBV29-1 and TRBJ2-7; 7 bases fit TRBD1. The germline CDR1 and CDR2 sequences are SQVTM and ANQGSEA. J lost 3 bases, V lost 6 bases, and 8 bases had no gene match. The CDR3 runs 13 residues. CDR3 in DNA: TGCAGCGTCAAAAAGGACAGGAGCTACGAGCAGTACTTC. The encoded protein is CSVKKDRSYEQYF.